A selection of T cell receptor beta chains follows, all from one sample in a study of cytomegalovirus exposure and HLA in healthy donors. Method: immunoSEQ multiplex PCR; TCRdb's copy keeps in-frame clones and lacks some. The table has tens of thousands of clones, over 60% seen once; the top ten hold around 7.6%. The sequenced material came from PBMCs. The receptors were gathered from a middle-aged man in good health and CMV-seropositive. Both conserved end residues are part of each CDR3. The D gene is left open where the match is weak. Clone sizes are given selectively: once, few, many, or a class where the clone is expanded.

NA	NA	TRBV5-6	TRBJ2-6	CASSFGPGGSGANVLTF	NA
NA	NA	TRBV7-8	TRBJ1-4	CASSQRASGGRREKLFF	TGTGCCAGCAGCCAAAGGGCGTCCGGAGGGCGCAGGGAAAAACTGTTTTTT
NA	once	TRBV19	TRBJ2-3	CASSIGGATDTQYF	TGTGCCAGTAGTATAGGCGGCGCGACAGATACGCAGTATTTT
NA	NA	TRBV4-1	TRBJ1-2	CASSSVGLLNYGYTF	TGCGCCAGCAGCTCAGTGGGGCTTTTAAACTATGGCTACACCTTC
NA	NA	TRBV27	TRBJ1-5	CASSYQVWSNQPQHF	TGTGCCAGCAGTTACCAGGTTTGGAGCAATCAGCCCCAGCATTTT
NA	NA	TRBV6-1	TRBJ2-3	CATKNRAGTDTQYF	TGTGCCACCAAGAACAGGGCAGGTACAGATACGCAGTATTTT
TRBD1	NA	TRBV27	TRBJ1-2	CASSPGQGARANYGYTF	TGTGCCAGCAGTCCGGGACAGGGGGCCCGAGCTAACTATGGCTACACCTTC
NA	NA	TRBV25-1	TRBJ1-1	CASSVPSGTEAFF	TGTGCCAGCAGTGTCCCTTCGGGCACTGAAGCTTTCTTT
TRBD2	NA	TRBV2	TRBJ2-7	CASSERQGGLDEQYF	TGTGCCAGCAGTGAACGGCAGGGAGGGCTAGACGAGCAGTACTTC
NA	few	TRBV29-1	TRBJ1-1	CSVDQTGNEAFF	TGCAGCGTTGATCAAACAGGGAATGAAGCTTTCTTT
TRBD1	NA	TRBV5-1	TRBJ1-2	CASSSGQGANYGYTF	TGCGCCAGCAGCTCCGGACAGGGTGCTAACTATGGCTACACCTTC
NA	NA	TRBV5-4	TRBJ1-6	CALSSGAFYNSPLHF	TGCGCCCTCTCGTCCGGAGCCTTCTATAATTCACCCCTCCACTTT
NA	NA	TRBV5-1	TRBJ1-1	CASSPSSLNTEAFF	TGCGCCAGCAGCCCTAGCAGTCTGAACACTGAAGCTTTCTTT
TRBD2	once	TRBV4-1	TRBJ2-1	CASNLAGGPNEQFF	TGCGCCAGCAACTTAGCGGGGGGGCCCAATGAGCAGTTCTTC
TRBD1	NA	TRBV6-6	TRBJ2-3	CAARPRDRGTDTQYF	TGTGCCGCTAGACCCCGGGACAGGGGGACAGATACGCAGTATTTT
TRBD1	once	TRBV6-5	TRBJ1-5	CASRRGTGGNQPQHF	TGTGCCAGCAGGCGCGGGACAGGGGGTAACCAGCCCCAGCATTTT
TRBD1	NA	TRBV5-4	TRBJ1-5	CASSFWTGWSNQPQHF	TGTGCCAGCAGCTTTTGGACAGGGTGGAGCAATCAGCCCCAGCATTTT
NA	NA	TRBV11-1	TRBJ1-2	CASSPTANYGYTF	TGTGCCAGCAGCCCGACAGCCAACTATGGCTACACCTTC
TRBD2	NA	TRBV11-2	TRBJ2-3	CASSLEAAGGRTDTQYF	TGTGCCAGCAGCTTAGAGGCGGCGGGAGGTCGCACAGATACGCAGTATTTT
NA	few	TRBV6-5	TRBJ1-2	CASRITGSGYTF	TGTGCCAGCAGAATAACAGGGAGCGGCTACACCTTC
NA	NA	TRBV5-8	TRBJ2-5	CASSEGPTRSGTQYF	TGTGCCAGCAGCGAGGGTCCCACTCGGTCGGGGACCCAGTACTTC
NA	NA	TRBV7-8	TRBJ1-2	CASSLGRGPHYGYTF	TGTGCCAGCAGCCTAGGGAGAGGGCCCCACTATGGCTACACCTTC
TRBD1	NA	TRBV7-2	TRBJ1-2	CASSIRTGQSDGYTF	TGTGCCAGCAGCATCAGGACAGGGCAGAGTGATGGCTACACCTTC
TRBD1	NA	TRBV18	TRBJ1-1	CASSPLRDRGGSEAFF	TGTGCCAGCTCACCACTCAGGGACAGGGGAGGATCTGAAGCTTTCTTT
NA	NA	TRBV6-1	TRBJ2-2	CASTPGTSAGELFF	TGTGCCAGCACTCCAGGTACCTCAGCCGGGGAGCTGTTTTTT
TRBD2	once	TRBV29-1	TRBJ2-5	CSVDGLAGLARETQYF	TGCAGCGTTGACGGACTAGCGGGCTTGGCGCGGGAGACCCAGTACTTC
NA	NA	TRBV6-1	TRBJ1-3	CASSEADRPPGNTIYF	TGTGCCAGCAGTGAAGCGGACAGACCGCCGGGAAACACTATATATTTT